Sequencing of this TCR beta chain was carried out in a study of T cell changes during pregnancy in multiple sclerosis. V lost 6 bases and J 0 bases, leaving 14 bases between the germline ends. This CDR3 is 14 amino acids long. Germline V CDR1 and CDR2: SQVTM, ANQGSEA. Method: immunoSEQ multiplex PCR; TCRdb's copy keeps in-frame clones and lacks some. The sample holds tens of thousands of clones; about nine tenths are singletons and the top ten take around 2.8%. Sequenced material: CD4+ T cells from peripheral blood mononuclear cells, taken in the third trimester of pregnancy. The receptor was derived from a female donor in good health, enrolled as a control in a pregnancy study. This chain links TRBV29-1 with TRBJ1-1; weak D call: TRBD1 (6 bases). The DNA for the CDR3 is TGCAGCGTCCCGGACAGTAATATGAACACTGAAGCTTTCTTT. Its protein product is CSVPDSNMNTEAFF.